The T cell receptor beta chain under discussion was sequenced for a study of blood T cell repertoires in COVID-19. Study information: COVID-19 samples from acute and convalescent phases originated in the United States, Italy and Spain. The cDNA or gDNA used as material had been derived from T cells, B-cell-depleted T cells, or PBMCs.

Trimming took off 4 bases at V and 1 base at J, with 18 bases between the two ends. This CDR3 has 16 residues. Germline CDR1 and CDR2: SGHRS and YFSETQ. Per the authors' pipeline: Amplification with reference gene primers provided the estimates of nucleated cell counts. Sequenced by immunoSEQ multiplex PCR; TCRdb stores in-frame clones only, minus some. V and J calls and clone size are given by that table; D and trimming were obtained from the DNA. The repertoire holds about 200,000 clones, with 70% to 90% as singletons. Participants were aged about 18 to 90 years, lived in under 30 US areas, and enrolled virtually.

The source material was PBMCs or T cells enriched from blood (not recorded which). This chain uses TRBV5-1 with TRBJ2-7; no definite D call. This receptor was identified in a middle-aged woman with acute COVID-19. The CDR3 DNA follows: TGCGCCAGCAGCCCGGGTGGCGGTACCGAATCCTACGAGCAGTACTTC. Its translation is CASSPGGGTESYEQYF.